Listed below are T cell receptor beta chains from one sample, sequenced in a study of blood T cell repertoires in COVID-19. The data were produced by immunoSEQ multiplex PCR, yet TCRdb's version contains in-frame clones alone and is incomplete. The repertoire holds about 120,000 clones, with 82% as singletons. The specimen was peripheral blood. These receptors all stem from a woman in her seventies with acute or convalescent COVID-19. CDR3s include the opening cysteine and the closing phenylalanine or tryptophan. The order of the fields is CDR3 length, J gene, V gene, D gene, clone size, CDR3 protein, CDR3 DNA. A D gene is named only where the DNA matches it firmly. Clone sizes are given selectively: once, few, many, or a class where the clone is expanded.

cdr3_length: 14
j_call: TRBJ2-3
v_call: TRBV7-3
d_call: -
clone_size: -
cdr3_aa: CASSQQGASDTQYF
cdr3_nt: TGTGCCAGCAGCCAACAAGGGGCCTCAGATACGCAGTATTTT

cdr3_length: 15
j_call: TRBJ2-1
v_call: TRBV3-1/TRBV3-2
d_call: -
clone_size: once
cdr3_aa: CASSQGPARGNEQFF
cdr3_nt: TGTGCCAGCAGCCAAGGACCCGCAAGGGGTAATGAGCAGTTCTTC

cdr3_length: 13
j_call: TRBJ1-1
v_call: TRBV29-1
d_call: TRBD1
clone_size: -
cdr3_aa: CSASQGAGTEAFF
cdr3_nt: TGCAGCGCCTCCCAGGGGGCTGGAACTGAAGCTTTCTTT

cdr3_length: 16
j_call: TRBJ2-1
v_call: TRBV6-2/TRBV6-3
d_call: -
clone_size: once
cdr3_aa: CASSYLGRVRYNEQFF
cdr3_nt: TGTGCCAGCAGTTATCTCGGCAGGGTAAGGTACAATGAGCAGTTCTTC

cdr3_length: 18
j_call: TRBJ1-3
v_call: TRBV3-1/TRBV3-2
d_call: TRBD1
clone_size: once
cdr3_aa: CASSRMSRGQGPGNTIYF
cdr3_nt: TGTGCCAGCAGCCGAATGTCTAGGGGACAGGGGCCTGGAAACACCATATATTTT

cdr3_length: 15
j_call: TRBJ2-3
v_call: TRBV19
d_call: TRBD2
clone_size: -
cdr3_aa: CASRPRSGGADTQYF
cdr3_nt: TGTGCCAGTAGGCCCCGGAGCGGGGGGGCGGATACGCAGTATTTT

cdr3_length: 15
j_call: TRBJ2-3
v_call: TRBV5-4
d_call: -
clone_size: -
cdr3_aa: CASSLVGRPTDTQYF
cdr3_nt: TGTGCCAGCAGCTTGGTGGGGCGGCCCACAGATACGCAGTATTTT

cdr3_length: 13
j_call: TRBJ1-6
v_call: TRBV14
d_call: -
clone_size: -
cdr3_aa: CASSQSGNSPLHF
cdr3_nt: TGTGCCAGCAGCCAAAGTGGCAATTCACCCCTCCACTTT

cdr3_length: 14
j_call: TRBJ1-2
v_call: TRBV10-2
d_call: -
clone_size: -
cdr3_aa: CASSDDKRRDGYTF
cdr3_nt: TGCGCCAGCAGTGATGACAAAAGGAGGGATGGCTACACCTTC

cdr3_length: 15
j_call: TRBJ1-5
v_call: TRBV6-5
d_call: -
clone_size: -
cdr3_aa: CASGYQAGNNQPQHF
cdr3_nt: TGTGCCAGCGGGTATCAGGCGGGGAATAATCAGCCCCAGCATTTT

cdr3_length: 14
j_call: TRBJ2-7
v_call: TRBV19
d_call: -
clone_size: -
cdr3_aa: CASSMTWGRYEQYF
cdr3_nt: TGTGCCAGTAGTATGACCTGGGGGCGCTACGAGCAGTACTTC

cdr3_length: 16
j_call: TRBJ2-5
v_call: TRBV30
d_call: -
clone_size: -
cdr3_aa: CAWSPTDRGGGETQYF
cdr3_nt: TGTGCCTGGAGCCCCACGGACCGAGGGGGGGGAGAGACCCAGTACTTC

cdr3_length: 17
j_call: TRBJ2-6
v_call: TRBV19
d_call: -
clone_size: -
cdr3_aa: CASSIKERIAGANVLTF
cdr3_nt: TGTGCCAGTAGTATAAAGGAGCGAATAGCTGGGGCCAACGTCCTGACTTTC

cdr3_length: 15
j_call: TRBJ2-7
v_call: TRBV15
d_call: TRBD1
clone_size: -
cdr3_aa: CATSRGGTGSNEQYF
cdr3_nt: TGTGCCACCAGCAGAGGCGGGACAGGGTCCAACGAGCAGTACTTC

cdr3_length: 16
j_call: TRBJ1-5
v_call: TRBV3-1/TRBV3-2
d_call: TRBD1
clone_size: many
cdr3_aa: CASSQGTGDGNQPQHF
cdr3_nt: TGTGCCAGCAGCCAAGGGACAGGGGACGGCAATCAGCCCCAGCATTTT

cdr3_length: 14
j_call: TRBJ2-7
v_call: TRBV5-1
d_call: TRBD1
clone_size: -
cdr3_aa: CASSPGQGVDEQYF
cdr3_nt: TGCGCCAGCAGCCCGGGACAGGGGGTCGACGAGCAGTACTTC

cdr3_length: 19
j_call: TRBJ2-2
v_call: TRBV4-3
d_call: TRBD2
clone_size: -
cdr3_aa: CASSQVPSGGAFFSGELFF
cdr3_nt: TGCGCCAGCAGCCAAGTTCCTAGCGGGGGGGCATTTTTTAGCGGGGAGCTGTTTTTT

cdr3_length: 16
j_call: TRBJ1-2
v_call: TRBV9
d_call: -
clone_size: -
cdr3_aa: CASSVVEGWGESGYTF
cdr3_nt: TGTGCCAGCAGCGTAGTGGAGGGTTGGGGAGAAAGTGGCTACACCTTC

cdr3_length: 14
j_call: TRBJ2-5
v_call: TRBV7-9
d_call: -
clone_size: -
cdr3_aa: CASSFPGQWETQYF
cdr3_nt: TGTGCCAGCAGCTTTCCGGGACAATGGGAGACCCAGTACTTC

cdr3_length: 12
j_call: TRBJ1-2
v_call: TRBV2
d_call: TRBD1
clone_size: -
cdr3_aa: CASDRENYGYTF
cdr3_nt: TGTGCCAGCGACAGGGAAAACTATGGCTACACCTTC

cdr3_length: 15
j_call: TRBJ1-4
v_call: TRBV9
d_call: TRBD1
clone_size: -
cdr3_aa: CASSTTGAPNEKLFF
cdr3_nt: TGTGCCAGCAGTACCACAGGGGCACCTAATGAAAAACTGTTTTTT

cdr3_length: 10
j_call: TRBJ2-7
v_call: TRBV24-1
d_call: -
clone_size: -
cdr3_aa: CATSALGQYF
cdr3_nt: TGTGCCACCAGTGCTCTCGGGCAGTACTTC

cdr3_length: 15
j_call: TRBJ1-4
v_call: TRBV4-3
d_call: TRBD1
clone_size: -
cdr3_aa: CASSQMGQHDEKLFF
cdr3_nt: TGCGCCAGCAGCCAAATGGGACAGCATGATGAAAAACTGTTTTTT

cdr3_length: 14
j_call: TRBJ1-5
v_call: TRBV6-5
d_call: -
clone_size: -
cdr3_aa: CASSWGSGVQPQHF
cdr3_nt: TGTGCCAGCAGTTGGGGGTCAGGGGTTCAGCCCCAGCATTTT

cdr3_length: 16
j_call: TRBJ2-6
v_call: TRBV2
d_call: TRBD1
clone_size: -
cdr3_aa: CANAGTGTSGANVLTF
cdr3_nt: TGTGCCAACGCCGGGACAGGAACCTCTGGGGCCAACGTCCTGACTTTC

cdr3_length: 15
j_call: TRBJ1-4
v_call: TRBV15
d_call: TRBD1
clone_size: -
cdr3_aa: CATSLRTGVNEKLFF
cdr3_nt: TGTGCCACCAGCTTAAGGACAGGGGTAAATGAAAAACTGTTTTTT

cdr3_length: 12
j_call: TRBJ1-2
v_call: TRBV2
d_call: -
clone_size: -
cdr3_aa: CASSERYYGYTF
cdr3_nt: TGTGCCAGCAGTGAGAGGTACTATGGCTACACCTTC

cdr3_length: 13
j_call: TRBJ2-3
v_call: TRBV2
d_call: -
clone_size: -
cdr3_aa: CALTEGSTDTQYF
cdr3_nt: TGTGCCTTAACCGAGGGTAGCACAGATACGCAGTATTTT

cdr3_length: 16
j_call: TRBJ2-3
v_call: TRBV4-3
d_call: TRBD2
clone_size: -
cdr3_aa: CASSPHRAGGPDTQYF
cdr3_nt: TGCGCCAGCAGCCCCCACAGAGCGGGGGGGCCAGATACGCAGTATTTT

cdr3_length: 16
j_call: TRBJ2-3
v_call: TRBV11-3
d_call: TRBD2
clone_size: -
cdr3_aa: CASSLGARGVTDTQYF
cdr3_nt: TGTGCCAGCAGCTTAGGGGCACGGGGGGTTACAGATACGCAGTATTTT

cdr3_length: 15
j_call: TRBJ1-2
v_call: TRBV19
d_call: TRBD1
clone_size: -
cdr3_aa: CASSIVAGGRYGYTF
cdr3_nt: TGTGCCAGTAGTATCGTCGCAGGGGGCCGCTATGGCTACACCTTC

cdr3_length: 14
j_call: TRBJ2-1
v_call: TRBV2
d_call: TRBD2
clone_size: -
cdr3_aa: CASSVGGGFNEQFF
cdr3_nt: TGTGCCAGCAGTGTGGGCGGGGGGTTCAATGAGCAGTTCTTC

cdr3_length: 11
j_call: TRBJ2-3
v_call: TRBV5-1
d_call: -
clone_size: -
cdr3_aa: CASSTRDTQYF
cdr3_nt: TGCGCCAGCAGCACCAGGGATACGCAGTATTTT

cdr3_length: 15
j_call: TRBJ2-3
v_call: TRBV19
d_call: TRBD2
clone_size: -
cdr3_aa: CASNTRRGATDTQYF
cdr3_nt: TGTGCCAGCAACACCAGGCGGGGGGCCACGGATACGCAGTATTTT

cdr3_length: 16
j_call: TRBJ2-7
v_call: TRBV3-1/TRBV3-2
d_call: -
clone_size: -
cdr3_aa: CASSQDQPGDLYEQYF
cdr3_nt: TGTGCCAGCAGCCAAGACCAACCAGGGGACCTCTACGAGCAGTACTTC

cdr3_length: 13
j_call: TRBJ2-1
v_call: TRBV6-4
d_call: -
clone_size: -
cdr3_aa: CASSEGERNEQFF
cdr3_nt: TGTGCCAGCAGTGAGGGAGAAAGGAATGAGCAGTTCTTC

cdr3_length: 13
j_call: TRBJ1-1
v_call: TRBV27
d_call: -
clone_size: -
cdr3_aa: CASSLTGNTEAFF
cdr3_nt: TGTGCCAGCAGTTTGACAGGAAACACTGAAGCTTTCTTT

cdr3_length: 15
j_call: TRBJ2-2
v_call: TRBV6-2/TRBV6-3
d_call: -
clone_size: -
cdr3_aa: CASSSWGGYTGELFF
cdr3_nt: TGTGCCAGCAGTTCGTGGGGCGGATACACCGGGGAGCTGTTTTTT

cdr3_length: 13
j_call: TRBJ2-3
v_call: TRBV15
d_call: -
clone_size: -
cdr3_aa: CATSRGRGNTQYF
cdr3_nt: TGTGCCACCAGCAGAGGTCGGGGGAATACGCAGTATTTT

cdr3_length: 14
j_call: TRBJ1-2
v_call: TRBV19
d_call: TRBD1
clone_size: -
cdr3_aa: CASSRQGDNYGYTF
cdr3_nt: TGTGCCAGTTCTCGACAGGGAGATAACTATGGCTACACCTTC

cdr3_length: 15
j_call: TRBJ2-1
v_call: TRBV6-1
d_call: TRBD2
clone_size: -
cdr3_aa: CASSETSGDYNEQFF
cdr3_nt: TGTGCCAGCAGTGAAACTAGCGGGGATTACAATGAGCAGTTCTTC

cdr3_length: 15
j_call: TRBJ1-2
v_call: TRBV7-9
d_call: -
clone_size: -
cdr3_aa: CASSPGGAAYYGYTF
cdr3_nt: TGTGCCAGCAGCCCCGGAGGGGCGGCATACTATGGCTACACCTTC

cdr3_length: 15
j_call: TRBJ1-2
v_call: TRBV5-4
d_call: TRBD1
clone_size: -
cdr3_aa: CASSPLTGTNYGYTF
cdr3_nt: TGTGCCAGCAGCCCCTTGACAGGGACGAACTATGGCTACACCTTC

cdr3_length: 14
j_call: TRBJ1-2
v_call: TRBV6-2/TRBV6-3
d_call: -
clone_size: -
cdr3_aa: CASSYSIGNYGYTF
cdr3_nt: TGTGCCAGCAGTTACTCGATCGGGAACTATGGCTACACCTTC

cdr3_length: 16
j_call: TRBJ1-4
v_call: TRBV7-2
d_call: TRBD1
clone_size: once
cdr3_aa: CASSLNRGHTNEKLFF
cdr3_nt: TGTGCCAGCAGCTTGAACAGGGGGCATACTAATGAAAAACTGTTTTTT

cdr3_length: 16
j_call: TRBJ2-7
v_call: TRBV4-1
d_call: -
clone_size: -
cdr3_aa: CASSQAWAVLGVEQYF
cdr3_nt: TGCGCCAGCAGCCAAGCATGGGCCGTACTCGGTGTCGAGCAGTACTTC

cdr3_length: 15
j_call: TRBJ2-1
v_call: TRBV6-5
d_call: TRBD2
clone_size: -
cdr3_aa: CASSPGTSGYNEQFF
cdr3_nt: TGTGCCAGCAGTCCCGGGACTAGCGGTTACAATGAGCAGTTCTTC

cdr3_length: 15
j_call: TRBJ2-3
v_call: TRBV7-7
d_call: -
clone_size: -
cdr3_aa: CASSLSSGRTDTQYF
cdr3_nt: TGTGCCAGCAGCTTATCCTCAGGGCGCACAGATACGCAGTATTTT

cdr3_length: 14
j_call: TRBJ1-1
v_call: TRBV11-3
d_call: TRBD1
clone_size: -
cdr3_aa: CASSVTGGRTEAFF
cdr3_nt: TGTGCCAGCAGCGTAACAGGGGGGAGAACTGAAGCTTTCTTT

cdr3_length: 14
j_call: TRBJ2-3
v_call: TRBV6-1
d_call: -
clone_size: -
cdr3_aa: CASSEAGRTDTQYF
cdr3_nt: TGTGCCAGCAGTGAAGCGGGGCGGACAGATACGCAGTATTTT

cdr3_length: 13
j_call: TRBJ1-2
v_call: TRBV5-4
d_call: TRBD1
clone_size: few
cdr3_aa: CASNPQGVKGYTF
cdr3_nt: TGTGCCAGCAACCCACAGGGGGTAAAAGGCTACACCTTC

cdr3_length: 18
j_call: TRBJ2-5
v_call: TRBV14
d_call: TRBD2
clone_size: -
cdr3_aa: CASSQASGGFWRQETQYF
cdr3_nt: TGTGCCAGCAGCCAAGCTAGCGGGGGGTTCTGGCGGCAAGAGACCCAGTACTTC

cdr3_length: 15
j_call: TRBJ1-2
v_call: TRBV4-3
d_call: TRBD1
clone_size: once
cdr3_aa: CASSQNRQGEGGYTF
cdr3_nt: TGCGCCAGCAGCCAAAATCGGCAGGGGGAAGGAGGCTACACCTTC

cdr3_length: 15
j_call: TRBJ1-1
v_call: TRBV18
d_call: TRBD1
clone_size: -
cdr3_aa: CASSQLQGMNTEAFF
cdr3_nt: TGTGCCAGCTCACAATTACAGGGGATGAACACTGAAGCTTTCTTT

cdr3_length: 14
j_call: TRBJ1-1
v_call: TRBV18
d_call: TRBD1
clone_size: few
cdr3_aa: CASSPGQMNTEAFF
cdr3_nt: TGTGCCAGCTCACCGGGACAGATGAACACTGAAGCTTTCTTT

cdr3_length: 15
j_call: TRBJ1-2
v_call: TRBV5-4
d_call: -
clone_size: -
cdr3_aa: CASSLVHNPNYGYTF
cdr3_nt: TGTGCCAGCAGCTTGGTACACAATCCTAACTATGGCTACACCTTC

cdr3_length: 17
j_call: TRBJ2-1
v_call: TRBV7-9
d_call: TRBD1
clone_size: -
cdr3_aa: CASSRLTGTGGRDEQFF
cdr3_nt: TGTGCCAGCAGCAGATTAACCGGGACAGGGGGTAGGGATGAGCAGTTCTTC